These 16 T cell receptor beta chains share one sample of origin, sequenced in a study of OX40 agonist ivuxolimab in advanced cancers. Assay: immunoSEQ multiplex PCR; the TCRdb copy retains only in-frame clones and omits some. The table includes some 25,000 clones, around 79% detected once. The material was CD4+ or CD8+ T cells sorted from blood, obtained in a trial of the OX40 agonist ivuxolimab. All receptors come from an adult with an advanced solid tumor such as melanoma, head and neck, liver or kidney cancer.

The V call is TRBV4-1, the J call TRBJ1-1; no firm D call. V was shortened by 4 bases and J by 1 base, with 13 bases between the two germline ends. This CDR3 spans 15 amino acids. Germline loops: CDR1 MGHRA, CDR2 YSYEKL. CDR3 DNA sequence: TGCGCCAGCAGCCCCCCTGAGAGACAGAACACTGAAGCTTTCTTT. It translates to CASSPPERQNTEAFF.

This rearrangement joins TRBV7-9 to TRBJ2-1; D is unclear. This CDR3 comprises 13 residues. Trimming pared 1 base from V and 6 bases from J, leaving 7 bases between. Germline CDR1 is SEHNR and CDR2 is FQNEAQ (reference sequence). The CDR3 reads CASSLDPANEQFF. The CDR3 DNA is TGTGCCAGCAGCTTAGATCCAGCCAATGAGCAGTTCTTC.

This clone came up once. This rearrangement joins TRBV21-1 to TRBJ2-1; the table names TRBD1, a call not compared with the DNA. TRBV21-1 is noted as a pseudogene. The CDR3 sequence is 15 residues long. The CDR3 spells CASSTGTGKPNEQFF. In DNA, the CDR3 is TGTGCCAGCAGCACCGGGACAGGGAAGCCGAATGAGCAGTTCTTC.

The chain links TRBV9 to TRBJ1-2; no reliable D call. Germline CDR1 is SGDLS and CDR2 is YYNGEE. V dropped 0 bases and J dropped 0 bases, with 12 bases sitting between them. The CDR3 has 16 amino acids. The CDR3 DNA reads TGTGCCAGCAGCGTAGAAGGGCAGGTAGCTAACTATGGCTACACCTTC. It yields the protein CASSVEGQVANYGYTF.

The chain recombines TRBV9 with TRBJ2-7; 10 nucleotides line up with TRBD2. From germline, CDR1 is SGDLS and CDR2 YYNGEE. Losses at the gene ends were 4 bases for V and 3 bases for J; bases not matched to a gene: 4. CDR3 length: 14 amino acids. The CDR3 loop reads CASSPGTSVYEQYF. In DNA, the CDR3 is TGTGCCAGCAGCCCCGGGACTAGCGTCTACGAGCAGTACTTC.

The V and J genes are TRBV29-1 and TRBJ2-7; D remains unclear. The CDR3 is made up of 12 amino acids. Germline V gives CDR1 SQVTM, CDR2 ANQGSEA. CDR3 residues: CSATRISYEQYF. CDR3 DNA: TGCAGTGCGACCAGAATCTCCTACGAGCAGTACTTC.

The rearrangement uses TRBV6-5 and TRBJ2-1, with D possibly TRBD1 on 6 matching bases. Trimming pared 4 bases from V and 4 bases from J, leaving 8 bases between. Germline loops: CDR1 MNHEY, CDR2 SVGAGI. The CDR3 length is 13 residues. CDR3 sequence reads: CASSSGQYNEQFF. The DNA of the CDR3 is TGTGCCAGCAGTTCAGGACAGTACAATGAGCAGTTCTTC.

V is TRBV6-9 and J is TRBJ1-1; a weak D match, TRBD1 (6 bases). The CDR3 has 18 amino acids. V was pared by 0 bases and J by 1 base, with 18 bases between. The V gene's germline CDR1 is MNHGY and CDR2 SVAAGI. CDR3 amino acids: CASSYSLGGYRRNTEAFF. In DNA form, the CDR3 reads TGTGCCAGCAGTTATTCTCTAGGGGGGTATAGGAGGAACACTGAAGCTTTCTTT.

The CDR3 protein is CASRALGTGAENTIYF. DNA for the CDR3: TGTGCCAGCAGGGCCCTCGGGACAGGGGCAGAAAACACCATATATTTT. This chain links TRBV5-4 with TRBJ1-3, with TRBD1 matching 10 bases. J lost 6 bases, V lost 5 bases, and 11 bases had no gene match. The CDR3 totals 16 residues. The germline gives CDR1 SGHNT, CDR2 YYREEE (reference sequence).

The chain employs TRBV2 and TRBJ1-1; D gene unclear. Germline V lookup: CDR1 SNHLY, CDR2 FYNNEI. The length of the CDR3 is 11 residues. V lost 8 bases, J lost 5 bases, and 9 bases lay in between. In DNA form, the CDR3 reads TGTGCCAGCCGACGAGGGACTGAAGCTTTCTTT. This encodes CASRRGTEAFF.

This chain joins TRBV5-1 and TRBJ2-3; 12 nucleotides match TRBD2. Trimming took 3 bases from V and 5 from J; bases not matched to a gene: 7. This CDR3 has 16 amino acids. Germline V gene lookup returns CDR1 SGHRS and CDR2 YFSETQ. Written as DNA, the CDR3 is TGCGCCAGCAGCTATGGACTAGCGGGATGGGGAGATACGCAGTATTTT. This codes for CASSYGLAGWGDTQYF.

J is TRBJ2-7 and V is TRBV28; D is perhaps TRBD2 (8 bases). V shed 5 bases and J shed 2 bases, with 13 bases lying between them. Germline CDR1 is MDHEN and CDR2 is SYDVKM. The CDR3 sequence is 14 residues long. This CDR3 is CASSDGRGPYEQYF. CDR3 DNA: TGTGCCAGCAGTGACGGGAGGGGGCCCTACGAGCAGTACTTC.

The rearrangement joins TRBV9 to TRBJ1-2; tentative D call: TRBD1 (5 bases). V lost 0 bases and J lost 4, with 16 bases in between. The germline CDR1 and CDR2 sequences are SGDLS and YYNGEE. The CDR3 extends over 16 amino acids. The CDR3 DNA reads TGTGCCAGCAGCGTAGGACCCTTGGGGGGAAGCTATGGCTACACCTTC. The encoded protein is CASSVGPLGGSYGYTF.

The chain couples TRBV6-1 to TRBJ1-1; perhaps TRBD1 as D (5 bases). V was pared by 11 bases and J by 5 bases, with 15 bases between. The CDR3 runs to 12 residues. Germline-derived CDR1 and CDR2 are MNHNS and SASEGT. CDR3 residues: CAGGSGWTEAFF. CDR3 sequence (DNA): TGTGCCGGGGGTAGTGGTTGGACTGAAGCTTTCTTT.

The table lists this clone with a few counts. This chain connects TRBV4-1 to TRBJ2-7, with a weak D call TRBD2 (7 bases). Germline V gene sequence: CDR1 MGHRA, CDR2 YSYEKL. This CDR3 spans 14 amino acids. The ends were cut back, 2 bases at V and 2 bases at J, with 10 bases in the middle. CDR3 in DNA: TGCGCCAGCAGCCAATTCGGGGGGCCCTACGAGCAGTACTTC. Translation: CASSQFGGPYEQYF.

The gene calls are TRBV7-8 and TRBJ2-5; D is possibly TRBD2 (6 bases). The germline CDR1 and CDR2 sequences are SGHVS and FQNEAQ. This CDR3 region has 13 residues. The ends were cut back, 0 bases at V and 4 bases at J, with 6 bases in the middle. The CDR3 bases are TGTGCCAGCAGCTTAGCGGGGGGAGAGACCCAGTACTTC. Its protein product is CASSLAGGETQYF. Filled out from reference TRBV7-8 and TRBJ2-5, the complete variable domain reads GAGVSQSPRYKVAKRGQDVALRCDPISGHVSLFWYQQALGQGPEFLTYFQNEAQLDKSGLPSDRFFAERPEGSVSTLKIQRTQQEDSAVYLCASSLAGGETQYFGPGTRLLVL.